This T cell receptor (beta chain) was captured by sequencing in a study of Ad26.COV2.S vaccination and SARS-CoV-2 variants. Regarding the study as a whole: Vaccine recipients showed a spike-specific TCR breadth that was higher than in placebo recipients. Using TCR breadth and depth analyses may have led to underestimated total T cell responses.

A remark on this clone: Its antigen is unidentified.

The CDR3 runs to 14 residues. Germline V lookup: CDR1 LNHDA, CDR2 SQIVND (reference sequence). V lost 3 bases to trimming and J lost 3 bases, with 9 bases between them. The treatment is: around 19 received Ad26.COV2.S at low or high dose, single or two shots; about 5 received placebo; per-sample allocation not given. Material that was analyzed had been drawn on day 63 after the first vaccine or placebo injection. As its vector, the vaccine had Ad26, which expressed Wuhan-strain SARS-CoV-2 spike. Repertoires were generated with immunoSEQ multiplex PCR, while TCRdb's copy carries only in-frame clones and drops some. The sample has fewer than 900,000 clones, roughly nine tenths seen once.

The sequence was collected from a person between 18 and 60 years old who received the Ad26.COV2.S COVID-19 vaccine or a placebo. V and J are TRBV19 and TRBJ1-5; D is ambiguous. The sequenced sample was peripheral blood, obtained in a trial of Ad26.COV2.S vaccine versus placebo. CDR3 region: CASSIRGYNQPQHF. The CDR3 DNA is TGTGCCAGTAGTATCCGGGGTTACAATCAGCCCCAGCATTTT.